Listed here are 28 T cell receptor beta chains from one sample, sequenced in a study of T cell responses to AZD1222 COVID-19 vaccine. The table came from immunoSEQ multiplex PCR; TCRdb's copy has only in-frame clones and leaves some out. The repertoire holds some 15,000 clones, about 87% seen once, with 2.5% to 3.5% in the top ten. The sequenced sample was peripheral blood, obtained 28 days after the second AZD1222 dose. The receptors come from an adult who received the AZD1222 COVID-19 vaccine.

The V gene is TRBV6-5, the J gene TRBJ2-7; D gene unclear. Trimming pared 2 bases from V and 2 bases from J, leaving 10 bases between. The germline V gene encodes CDR1 MNHEY and CDR2 SVGAGI. The CDR3 has 14 residues. The CDR3 nucleotides are TGTGCCAGCAGTTACACTTCCTTGACCTACGAGCAGTACTTC. The encoded protein is CASSYTSLTYEQYF.

This chain uses TRBV6-5 with TRBJ2-3; a possible D gene is TRBD2 (6 bases). Germline V gene data show CDR1 as MNHEY and CDR2 as SVGAGI. This CDR3 region has 12 residues. The ends were cut back, 8 bases at V and 5 bases at J, with 11 bases in the middle. CDR3 sequence (DNA): TGTGCCAGCGGGCTAGCGCTAGATACGCAGTATTTT. Translated: CASGLALDTQYF.

This chain uses TRBV11-3 with TRBJ2-5, with TRBD2 matching 13 bases. CDR3 length: 16 amino acids. The germline CDR1 and CDR2 sequences are SGHNT and YENEEA. V trimming: 6 bases; J trimming: 1 base; junction bases outside the gene matches: 5. The CDR3, as DNA: TGTGCCAGCAGGGTCGGGACTAGCGGGACCCAAGAGACCCAGTACTTC. It translates to CASRVGTSGTQETQYF.

V usage is TRBV29-1 and J usage is TRBJ1-1; a weak D match, TRBD1 (5 bases). Germline values: CDR1 SQVTM, CDR2 ANQGSEA. V was cut by 8 bases and J by 1 base, with 11 bases left in between. The CDR3 contains 12 residues. The CDR3, as DNA: TGCAGCATCGGGGGGGGGAACACTGAAGCTTTCTTT. The encoded protein is CSIGGGNTEAFF.

The genes are TRBV19 and TRBJ1-5, with D hard to call. In germline, CDR1 is LNHDA, CDR2 SQIVND (reference sequence). This CDR3 is built from 13 residues. V was cut by 1 base and J by 6 bases, with 7 bases left in between. CDR3 sequence reads: CASSIGGGQPQHF. In DNA form, the CDR3 reads TGTGCCAGTAGTATAGGAGGAGGTCAGCCCCAGCATTTT.

The chain employs TRBV18 and TRBJ1-3; D gene ambiguous. CDR3 length equals 15 residues. From germline, CDR1 is KGHSH and CDR2 LQKENI. Trimming removed 2 bases from V and 0 bases from J, with 8 bases in between. The CDR3 DNA reads TGTGCCAGCTCACCATCGGGAGGCTCTGGAAACACCATATATTTT. It yields the protein CASSPSGGSGNTIYF.

The chain links TRBV7-2 to TRBJ1-5, with D perhaps matching TRBD1 (5 bases). Per the germline V gene, CDR1 is SGHTA and CDR2 is FQGNSA. The CDR3 is made up of 15 amino acids. The germline V and J ends were trimmed by 2 bases and 0 bases, with 8 bases remaining between them. The CDR3 sequence: CASSLRGHSNQPQHF. CDR3 coding DNA: TGTGCCAGCAGCTTAAGGGGCCATAGCAATCAGCCCCAGCATTTT.

This clone occurred a few times. The rearrangement uses TRBV19 and TRBJ2-1; D remains ambiguous. Germline loops: CDR1 LNHDA, CDR2 SQIVND (reference sequence). Trimming removed 8 bases at V and 0 bases at J, with 8 bases between. The CDR3 extends over 13 amino acids. CDR3 residues: CASRPRSYNEQFF. In DNA form, the CDR3 reads TGTGCCAGTCGACCGCGCTCCTACAATGAGCAGTTCTTC.

This rearrangement joins TRBV28 to TRBJ2-7, with D possibly TRBD1 on 7 matching bases. V gave up 10 bases and J gave up 3 bases, with 13 bases separating them. The CDR3 covers 12 residues. In germline, CDR1 is MDHEN, CDR2 SYDVKM. CDR3 in amino acids: CATAGQIYEQYF. The CDR3 coding sequence is TGTGCCACCGCGGGACAGATCTACGAGCAGTACTTC.

This clone came up a few times. This rearrangement joins TRBV7-3 to TRBJ1-1; 10 bases match TRBD1. CDR1 is SGHTA, CDR2 FQGTGA, per germline. The CDR3 totals 13 residues. V dropped 4 bases and J dropped 6; count of bases not matched to a gene: 2. Here the CDR3 DNA reads TGTGCCAGCAGCTCCGGGACAGGGGCTGAAGCTTTCTTT. Translation: CASSSGTGAEAFF.

This clone was counted a few times. V gene TRBV18 combines with J gene TRBJ1-5; 9 bases agree with TRBD1. Trimming at V came to 6 bases and at J to 5 bases, leaving 11 bases not matched to a gene. The CDR3 consists of 16 residues. Germline values: CDR1 KGHSH, CDR2 LQKENI. CDR3 nucleotide sequence: TGTGCCAGCTCTCAAAGCGGACAGGGGTTGGATCAGCCCCAGCATTTT. It specifies CASSQSGQGLDQPQHF.

The chain links TRBV11-2 to TRBJ1-1, with D perhaps TRBD1 (6 bases). The ends were cut back, 4 bases at V and 4 bases at J, with 25 bases in the middle. The CDR3 is 18 amino acids. The V gene's germline CDR1 is SGHAT and CDR2 FQNNGV. The CDR3: CASSYQSSETGPRTEAFF. CDR3 nucleotide sequence: TGTGCCAGCAGCTACCAAAGCTCCGAGACAGGACCACGCACTGAAGCTTTCTTT.

The rearrangement links TRBV7-9 to TRBJ2-7, with 8 bases aligning to TRBD1. V lost 5 bases to trimming and J lost 0 bases; unmatched junction nucleotides: 6. Germline values: CDR1 SEHNR, CDR2 FQNEAQ (reference sequence). The CDR3 contains 15 residues. The CDR3 spells CASSPLGTGSYEQYF. The DNA of the CDR3 is TGTGCCAGCAGCCCTTTGGGGACAGGCTCCTACGAGCAGTACTTC.

The chain employs TRBV29-1 and TRBJ2-1; D remains unclear. Trimming cost V 5 bases and J 10 bases, with 18 bases left between them. Looked up from germline, CDR1 is SQVTM and CDR2 is ANQGSEA. The CDR3 consists of 13 residues. The CDR3 region has the DNA TGCAGCGTTTCGGTACTACACGCCAACGAGCAGTTCTTC. Protein: CSVSVLHANEQFF.

The CDR3 region has the DNA TGTGCCAGCAGACGGACTAGCGGGGGCCCGCGCCAAGAGACCCAGTACTTC. Its protein product is CASRRTSGGPRQETQYF. The rearrangement joins TRBV3-1 (or the pseudogene TRBV3-2) to TRBJ2-5; 13 bases are a match to TRBD2. Germline V gene data show CDR1 as LGHDT and CDR2 as YNNKEL (reference sequence). With V trimmed by 6 bases and J by 1 base, 8 bases remained unmatched. This CDR3 is built from 17 residues.

The chain recombines TRBV3-1 (or the pseudogene TRBV3-2) with TRBJ1-3; possible D gene TRBD1, 5 bases. V lost 6 bases and J 3 bases, leaving 12 bases between the germline ends. CDR3 length equals 14 residues. Looked up from germline, CDR1 is LGHDT and CDR2 is YNNKEL (reference sequence). The CDR3 here is CASSPGTFGNTIYF. CDR3 in DNA: TGTGCCAGCAGTCCCGGGACGTTTGGAAACACCATATATTTT.

This clone was observed a handful of times. This chain uses TRBV7-3 with TRBJ2-5; no reliable D call. CDR3 length equals 13 residues. CDR1 and CDR2 (germline): SGHTA, FQGTGA. V lost 1 base and J lost 2, with 5 bases in between. The DNA of the CDR3 is TGTGCCAGCAGCTTAATGGAGCAAGAGACCCAGTACTTC. Protein product: CASSLMEQETQYF.

This chain connects TRBV7-2 to TRBJ2-3, with 15 positions matching TRBD2. The CDR3 is made up of 18 amino acids. V lost 4 bases, J lost 0 bases, and 5 bases stayed unmatched. CDR1 and CDR2 (germline): SGHTA, FQGNSA. CDR3 in DNA: TGTGCCAGCAGCTGGACTAGCGGGGGGGGCTCTAGCACAGATACGCAGTATTTT. This translates into CASSWTSGGGSSTDTQYF.

The chain carries TRBV3-1 (or the pseudogene TRBV3-2) and TRBJ1-2; no clear D. This CDR3 is built from 16 residues. CDR1 is LGHDT and CDR2 is YNNKEL in the germline V gene (reference sequence). V was shortened by 0 bases and J by 0 bases, with 11 bases between the two germline ends. In nucleotides, the CDR3 is TGTGCCAGCAGCCAAGATGCGACACACGCTAACTATGGCTACACCTTC. Its translation is CASSQDATHANYGYTF.

The chain employs TRBV5-1 and TRBJ2-3, with 8 positions matching TRBD2. V trimming: 4 bases; J trimming: 5 bases; junction bases outside the gene matches: 6. CDR3 size: 14 residues. CDR1 is SGHRS and CDR2 is YFSETQ in the germline V gene. Here the CDR3 reads CASSLERGLDTQYF. DNA of the CDR3: TGCGCCAGCAGCCTTGAGCGGGGGTTAGATACGCAGTATTTT.

This chain links TRBV12-3 or TRBV12-4 with TRBJ2-1; D call uncertain. The CDR3 has 10 residues. The V end lost 9 bases, the J end lost 8 bases, and 8 bases lay between the germline ends. The CDR3 DNA is TGTGCCAGGACCTTCGATGAGCAGTTCTTC. Protein sequence: CARTFDEQFF.

V is TRBV3-1 (or the pseudogene TRBV3-2) and J is TRBJ1-5; a weak D match, TRBD1 (5 bases). Between the trimmed V and J ends, which lost 3 bases and 2 bases, there was a span of 8 bases. The germline V gene encodes CDR1 LGHDT and CDR2 YNNKEL (reference sequence). The CDR3 runs 14 residues. The CDR3 sequence: CASSHQGGNQPQHF. CDR3 coding DNA: TGTGCCAGCAGCCACCAGGGAGGCAATCAGCCCCAGCATTTT.

This clone was detected once. This chain joins TRBV19 and TRBJ1-6; 8 bases align to TRBD1. The V segment lost 6 bases and the J segment 10 bases; nucleotides outside the gene matches: 8. CDR1 and CDR2 (germline): LNHDA, SQIVND (reference sequence). The CDR3 is 14 residues long. This chain's CDR3 is CASSPDREISPLHF. The DNA for the CDR3 is TGTGCCAGTAGCCCGGACAGGGAAATCTCACCCCTCCACTTT.

The chain uses TRBV6-6 and TRBJ1-6, with TRBD1 matching over 8 bases. V dropped 5 bases and J dropped 6; count of bases not matched to a gene: 3. The CDR3 loop spans 14 amino acids. Germline V gene lookup returns CDR1 MNHNY and CDR2 SVGAGI (reference sequence). Written as DNA, the CDR3 is TGTGCCAGCAGTACCGGACAGGGTAATTCACCCCTCCACTTT. Translated: CASSTGQGNSPLHF.

The chain recombines TRBV3-1 (or the pseudogene TRBV3-2) with TRBJ2-7, with D perhaps TRBD1 (5 bases). Trimming stripped 1 base from V and 2 bases from J, with 9 bases between. CDR3 size: 14 residues. Per germline, CDR1 LGHDT and CDR2 YNNKEL (reference sequence). CDR3 sequence reads: CASSQGGRAYEQYF. CDR3 DNA: TGTGCCAGCAGCCAAGGCGGCAGGGCCTACGAGCAGTACTTC.

The V call is TRBV7-2, the J call TRBJ1-3; D is possibly TRBD1 (5 bases). V lost 1 base and J lost 2, with 15 bases in between. CDR1 is SGHTA, CDR2 FQGNSA, per germline. This CDR3 region has 17 residues. The CDR3 region has the DNA TGTGCCAGCAGCTTAGGCGGCGGGACCCTTCCTGGAAACACCATATATTTT. Residues: CASSLGGGTLPGNTIYF.

The rearrangement joins TRBV28 to TRBJ2-1; D might be TRBD2 (6 bases). Germline loops: CDR1 MDHEN, CDR2 SYDVKM. CDR3 length: 15 residues. The germline V and J ends were trimmed by 5 bases and 7 bases, with 18 bases remaining between them. The CDR3 loop is CASSVTSLGRNEQFF. For the CDR3, the DNA is TGTGCCAGCAGTGTCACTAGCTTGGGCAGAAATGAGCAGTTCTTC.

The rearrangement uses TRBV28 and TRBJ2-1; 8 bases are shared with TRBD1. Germline V gene lookup returns CDR1 MDHEN and CDR2 SYDVKM. The J segment lost 6 bases and the V segment lost 6 bases, leaving 4 bases of the junction unmatched. The CDR3 runs to 13 residues. The CDR3 DNA sequence: TGTGCCAGCAGGTGGACAGGGTCCAATGAGCAGTTCTTC. Translated, it gives CASRWTGSNEQFF.